Following are 14 T cell receptor beta chains from one sample sequenced in a study of tumor and adjacent non-tumor tissue in lung cancer. Three rounds of nested PCR, following a modified ARM-PCR protocol, produced the TCRbeta library. Each CDR3 protein is one row after TCRdb ran MiXCR on the multiplex PCR reads. Of 60,000 to 90,000 distinct CDR3 sequences listed, 77% are singletons. RNA was extracted from bulk tissue without any cell sorting. Source material: lung tumor tissue. Receptor source: a woman between 45 and 60 years old with non-small cell lung cancer.

This clonotype occurred once. The germline gene is not matched at one end of the junction; a read error may be the cause. The genes are TRBV5-1 and TRBJ2-1; TRBD2 aligns across 10 bases. Germline V CDR1 and CDR2: SGHRS, YFSETQ. This CDR3 is 16 amino acids long. Here the CDR3 reads CTSSSSLGLATNEQFF. The CDR3, as DNA: TGCACCAGCAGCTCCTCCCTGGGACTAGCGACAAATGAGCAGTTCTTC.

For this clonotype: Since a much larger clone is just one base distant, this may be a read error. V usage is TRBV5-1 and J usage is TRBJ2-5; TRBD2 might be the D (6 bases). Germline CDR1 and CDR2: SGHRS and YFSETQ. The CDR3 length is 14 residues. The chain's CDR3 is CTSSLAVGGETQYF. Written as DNA, the CDR3 is TGCACCAGCAGCTTAGCGGTAGGAGGGGAGACCCAGTACTTC.

This clonotype was counted a single time. The V gene is TRBV14, the J gene TRBJ2-1; TRBD2 matches at 8 bases. V was clipped by 0 bases and J by 12 bases; unmatched bases: 7. The germline V gene encodes CDR1 SGHDN and CDR2 FVKESK. There are 14 residues in the CDR3. The CDR3 sequence is CASSQERVAGRQFF. CDR3 bases: TGTGCCAGCAGCCAAGAACGAGTAGCGGGGAGGCAGTTCTTC.

With regard to this clonotype: A read error may explain this, as a much larger clone is one base away. J is TRBJ2-1 and V is TRBV5-1; 10 positions match TRBD2. The CDR3 has 21 amino acids. Germline lookup yields CDR1 SGHRS and CDR2 YFSETQ. The CDR3 reads CACSLWRAGRLAGDSYNEQFF. For the CDR3, the DNA is TGCGCCTGCAGCTTGTGGCGGGCTGGCCGACTAGCGGGTGACTCCTACAATGAGCAGTTCTTC.

With respect to this clonotype: An end of the junction differs from the germline gene, which may be a read error. V gene TRBV6-5 combines with J gene TRBJ2-5; D may be TRBD1 (5 bases). CDR1 is MNHEY, CDR2 SVGAGI, per germline. This CDR3 comprises 14 residues. The CDR3 spells CASNPTVFQDTQYF. CDR3 DNA sequence: TGTGCCAGCAACCCGACAGTGTTTCAAGATACCCAGTACTTC.

With respect to this clonotype: This may come from a read error, since a much larger clone is one base off. Here the CDR3 reads CASSALMVAGVGNEQFF. The CDR3 DNA sequence: TGTGCCAGCAGCGCCTTGATGGTAGCGGGAGTGGGCAATGAGCAGTTCTTC. This chain connects TRBV21-1 to TRBJ2-1; the tabulated D call, TRBD2, remains unverified against the DNA. TRBV21-1 is a known pseudogene. The CDR3 has 17 residues.

This clonotype was observed a few times. The junction departs from germline at one end; a sequencing error may be responsible. The J gene is TRBJ2-7, the V gene TRBV11-2, with D tentatively TRBD1 (5 bases). In germline, CDR1 is SGHAT, CDR2 FQNNGV. This CDR3 is built from 14 residues. CDR3 protein: CASNLTDTAYEQYF. The CDR3 region has the DNA TGTGCTAGCAATCTGACGGACACTGCCTACGAGCAGTACTTC.

This clonotype is deemed medium-sized. V gene TRBV29-1 combines with J gene TRBJ2-2; D remains ambiguous. The CDR3 covers 15 residues. V lost 7 bases and J lost 0, with 15 bases in between. Germline V gene sequence: CDR1 SQVTM, CDR2 ANQGSEA. The CDR3 reads CSARLSLANTGELFF. In DNA, the CDR3 is TGCAGCGCTCGTCTCTCTCTCGCGAACACCGGGGAGCTGTTTTTT.

Concerning this clonotype: Relative to the germline gene, one junction end is altered; a read error may explain this. This chain connects TRBV12-3 or TRBV12-4 to TRBJ2-2; D unclear. The CDR3 spans 14 residues. CDR3 in DNA: TGTGCCAGCAGTTTAGACAAAAACACCGTGGAGCTGTTTTTT. This translates into CASSLDKNTVELFF.

This clonotype is a singleton in its sample. V usage is TRBV4-1 and J usage is TRBJ1-2; D perhaps matches TRBD1 (5 bases). The V and J ends lost 4 bases and 6 bases respectively, with 18 bases between them. Per the germline V gene, CDR1 is MGHRA and CDR2 is YSYEKL. The CDR3 is 15 amino acids. The CDR3 DNA sequence: TGCGCCAGCAGCCCGAAACCGGGACTGGATCATGGCTACACCTTC. Protein: CASSPKPGLDHGYTF.

This clonotype was recorded a few times. A read error may explain this, as a much larger clone is one base away. The chain recombines TRBV7-8 with TRBJ2-7; 13 positions agree with TRBD2. Germline V gene lookup returns CDR1 SGHVS and CDR2 FQNEAQ. The CDR3 loop spans 16 amino acids. The CDR3 coding sequence is TGTGCCAACAGCCCGGGACTAGCGGGAACATCCTACGAGCAGTACTTC. Translation gives CANSPGLAGTSYEQYF.

The J gene is TRBJ2-7, the V gene TRBV4-1; 11 bases are shared with TRBD1. The CDR3 is made up of 18 amino acids. Germline CDR1 MGHRA, CDR2 YSYEKL. Trimming removed 4 bases from V and 9 bases from J; junction bases left unmatched: 20. The CDR3 protein is CASSLIRDRGTRVYMQYF. CDR3 sequence (DNA): TGCGCCAGCAGCCTCATCCGGGACAGGGGGACTAGGGTCTACATGCAGTACTTC.

In the case of this clonotype: One end of the junction fails to match germline, which may point to a read error. The chain is built from TRBV6-5 and TRBJ1-3, with D possibly being TRBD1 (5 bases). Germline V gene data show CDR1 as MNHEY and CDR2 as SVGAGI. The CDR3 is 15 amino acids. The CDR3 bases are TGTGCTAGCAGTTATTCGGGGGGAGGTGGAAACTCCATATATTTT. Translating it yields CASSYSGGGGNSIYF.

This clonotype was observed a single time. An end of the junction does not agree with germline; a read error may underlie this. The gene calls are TRBV11-2 and TRBJ2-2, with D possibly being TRBD1 or TRBD2 (6 bases each). This CDR3 contains 16 residues. The V gene's germline CDR1 is SGHAT and CDR2 FQNNGV. The CDR3 loop reads CASSGCQGRNTGELFF. CDR3 bases: TGTGCCAGCAGTGGATGCCAGGGGAGGAACACCGGGGAGCTGTTTTTC.